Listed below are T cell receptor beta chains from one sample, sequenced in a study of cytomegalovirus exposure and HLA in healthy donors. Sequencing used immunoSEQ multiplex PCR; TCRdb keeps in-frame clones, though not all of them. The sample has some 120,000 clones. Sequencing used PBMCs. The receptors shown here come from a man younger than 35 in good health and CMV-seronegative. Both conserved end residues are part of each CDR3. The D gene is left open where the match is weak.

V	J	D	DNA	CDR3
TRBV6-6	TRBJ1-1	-	TGTGCCAGCAGTTACTCGTGGGGCAGTGGGAACACTGAAGCTTTCTTT	CASSYSWGSGNTEAFF
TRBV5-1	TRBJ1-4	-	TGCGCCAGCAGTCACGGAGGGAGCAGGGAAAAACTGTTTTTT	CASSHGGSREKLFF
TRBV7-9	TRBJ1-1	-	TGTGCCAGCAGCTCGCGGTGGGGGGGGCCTGAAGCTTTCTTT	CASSSRWGGPEAFF
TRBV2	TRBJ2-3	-	TGTGCCAGCAGTGAAAGCAGGGGGGTCACAGATACGCAGTATTTT	CASSESRGVTDTQYF
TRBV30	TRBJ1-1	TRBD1	TGTGCCTGGACCAACAGGGGTCGCACTGAAGCTTTCTTT	CAWTNRGRTEAFF
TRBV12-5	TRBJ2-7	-	TGTGCTAGTGGTTTGGGTGGCAGGGGACACTACGAGCAGTACTTC	CASGLGGRGHYEQYF
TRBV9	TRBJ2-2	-	TGTGCCAGCAGCGTGCGCCCGAACACCGGGGAGCTGTTTTTT	CASSVRPNTGELFF
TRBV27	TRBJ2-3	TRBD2	TGTGCCAGCAGTTTAGACTCGGGAGGGCCATCAGATACGCAGTATTTT	CASSLDSGGPSDTQYF
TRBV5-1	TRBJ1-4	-	TGCGCCAGCAGCTTGGGAGGTTTGATTGAAAAACTGTTTTTT	CASSLGGLIEKLFF
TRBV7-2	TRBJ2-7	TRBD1	TGTGCCAGCAGCTCTCCACCGAGGGACAGGGTTGGCGAGCAGTACTTC	CASSSPPRDRVGEQYF
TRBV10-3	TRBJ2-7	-	TGTGCCATCAGGGGGCACCTAGGCTACGAGCAGTACTTC	CAIRGHLGYEQYF
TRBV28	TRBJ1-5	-	TGTGCCAGCAGTTTGGCTACAGGGAATCAGCCCCAGCATTTT	CASSLATGNQPQHF
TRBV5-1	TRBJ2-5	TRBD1	TGCGCCAGCAGCTTGGGACAGGGGATAGAGACCCAGTACTTC	CASSLGQGIETQYF
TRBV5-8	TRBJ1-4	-	TGTGCCAGCAGCTCGTATGTGGGCAGCGGGGAGGAAAAACTGTTTTTT	CASSSYVGSGEEKLFF
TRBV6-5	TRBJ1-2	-	TGTGCCAGCAGTTCCTCCCCCGGCGCGGGCTATGGCTACACCTTC	CASSSSPGAGYGYTF
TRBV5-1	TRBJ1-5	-	TGCGCCAGCAGCCCCACAGGGATTCAGTCCCAGCATTTT	CASSPTGIQSQHF
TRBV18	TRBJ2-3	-	TGTGCCAGCTCACCGGACAACCACCCCACAGATACGCAGTATTTT	CASSPDNHPTDTQYF